These 28 T cell receptor beta chains were sequenced from one sample in a study of blood T cell repertoires in COVID-19. The method was immunoSEQ multiplex PCR; TCRdb's version includes in-frame clones alone and lacks a portion of them. The table includes approximately 150,000 clones, 79% detected once. Sequencing was performed on peripheral blood. These receptors originate from a man aged 50 to 60 with active or convalescent COVID-19.

There are a few counts of this clone. The CDR3 reads CAISDNSGKTYNEQFF. In DNA form, the CDR3 reads TGTGCCATCAGTGACAATAGCGGGAAGACCTACAATGAGCAGTTCTTC. The chain employs TRBV10-3 and TRBJ2-1; TRBD2 matches at 8 bases. V dropped 3 bases and J dropped 2; count of bases not matched to a gene: 6. Germline values: CDR1 ENHRY, CDR2 SYGVKD. This CDR3 has 16 residues.

The chain has TRBV7-2 and TRBJ2-7; 11 nucleotides line up with TRBD2. The CDR3 has 15 residues. The V gene's germline CDR1 is SGHTA and CDR2 FQGNSA. V dropped 5 bases and J dropped 1; count of bases not matched to a gene: 4. The CDR3 sequence: CASSPTSGASYEQYF. CDR3 sequence (DNA): TGTGCCAGCAGCCCGACTAGCGGGGCTTCCTACGAGCAGTACTTC.

This clone was observed once. The V and J genes are TRBV19 and TRBJ1-3; D possibly corresponds to TRBD1 (5 bases). There are 14 residues in the CDR3. V was clipped by 6 bases and J by 0 bases, with 9 bases between them. The V gene's germline CDR1 is LNHDA and CDR2 SQIVND (reference sequence). As DNA, the CDR3 is TGTGCCAGTAGCTTTGACAGCTCTGGAAACACCATATATTTT. This gives the protein CASSFDSSGNTIYF.

V and J are TRBV28 and TRBJ2-7; D unresolved. The V end lost 2 bases, the J end lost 6 bases, and 5 bases lay between the germline ends. Germline V gene sequence: CDR1 MDHEN, CDR2 SYDVKM. The length of the CDR3 is 11 residues. The CDR3 spells CASSLNGEQYF. The CDR3 DNA is TGTGCCAGCAGTTTAAACGGCGAGCAGTACTTC.

The gene calls are TRBV25-1 and TRBJ2-2; TRBD2 matches 15 bases. CDR3 length equals 18 residues. Germline lookup yields CDR1 MGHDK and CDR2 SYGVNS. J lost 8 bases, V lost 1 base, and 8 bases had no gene match. CDR3 nucleotides: TGTGCCAGCAGTGAATTCACCGGGACTAGCGGGAGGAGGGGGGAGCTGTTTTTT. As protein: CASSEFTGTSGRRGELFF.

In this sample, this clone turned up a few times. The V gene is TRBV5-1, the J gene TRBJ2-1, with 10 bases that match TRBD2. Looked up from germline, CDR1 is SGHRS and CDR2 is YFSETQ. Germline trimming cut 0 bases from V and 6 bases from J; bases unmatched to any gene: 3. The CDR3 runs 15 residues. The CDR3 DNA is TGCGCCAGCAGCTTGGCTAGCGGGAGTAGCAATGAGCAGTTCTTC. Amino acid sequence: CASSLASGSSNEQFF.

The V gene is TRBV27, the J gene TRBJ1-2; D possibly corresponds to TRBD1 (5 bases). V dropped 2 bases and J dropped 4 bases, with 8 bases sitting between them. The CDR3 has 13 residues. Per the germline V gene, CDR1 is MNHEY and CDR2 is SMNVEV (reference sequence). CDR3 bases: TGTGCCAGCAGTTTAAGGGGCTTCTATGGCTACACCTTC. It yields the protein CASSLRGFYGYTF.

The CDR3 sequence is CASSLANMNTEAFF. CDR3 bases: TGTGCCAGCAGCCTAGCTAATATGAACACTGAAGCTTTCTTT. J is TRBJ1-1 and V is TRBV4-2; D ambiguous. The germline gives CDR1 LGHNA, CDR2 YNFKEQ. The V and J ends lost 4 bases and 0 bases respectively, with 9 bases between them. CDR3 length equals 14 residues.

This chain links TRBV6-5 with TRBJ2-7; 7 bases are shared with TRBD2. The V and J ends lost 0 bases and 3 bases, in that order; junction bases with no gene match: 8. The germline V gene has CDR1 MNHEY and CDR2 SVGAGI. This CDR3 spans 16 amino acids. The CDR3 bases are TGTGCCAGCAGTTACTCGAGTCTAGCGGCAATCTACGAGCAGTACTTC. Its translation: CASSYSSLAAIYEQYF.

J is TRBJ2-7 and V is TRBV5-4; 8 nucleotides line up with TRBD1. Germline V gene lookup returns CDR1 SGHNT and CDR2 YYREEE (reference sequence). The CDR3 has 14 amino acids. V dropped 4 bases and J dropped 2; count of bases not matched to a gene: 5. CDR3 sequence: CASSAPQGAYEQYF. CDR3 coding DNA: TGTGCCAGCAGCGCCCCACAGGGGGCCTACGAGCAGTACTTC. The whole variable domain, filled in from reference TRBV5-4 and TRBJ2-7, reads ETGVTQSPTHLIKTRGQQVTLRCSSQSGHNTVSWYQQALGQGPQFIFQYYREEENGRGNFPPRFSGLQFPNYSSELNVNALELDDSALYLCASSAPQGAYEQYFGPGTRLTVT.

In DNA, the CDR3 is TGTGCCAGCAGTGATAACAGGGGGATTGGGAACACTGAAGCTTTCTTT. Encoded protein: CASSDNRGIGNTEAFF. V and J are TRBV6-2 or TRBV6-3 and TRBJ1-1; TRBD1 aligns across 8 bases. Germline CDR1 MNHEY, CDR2 SVGEGT. This CDR3 comprises 16 residues. Losses at the gene ends were 5 bases for V and 1 base for J; bases not matched to a gene: 9.

The CDR3 region is CASSTSGRVSTDTQYF. The CDR3 DNA follows: TGTGCCAGCAGTACTAGCGGGCGGGTAAGCACAGATACGCAGTATTTT. The rearrangement joins TRBV28 to TRBJ2-3; 9 nucleotides match TRBD2. Trimming took 5 bases from V and 0 from J; bases not matched to a gene: 6. Germline V lookup: CDR1 MDHEN, CDR2 SYDVKM. The length of the CDR3 is 16 residues.

The chain combines TRBV5-3 with TRBJ1-4, with 7 bases identical to TRBD1. TRBV5-3 is recorded as an ORF, its role being uncertain. This CDR3 has 14 amino acids. The J segment lost 8 bases and the V segment lost 1 base, leaving 5 bases of the junction unmatched. CDR3: CARSLTQDREKLFF. CDR3 sequence (DNA): TGTGCCAGAAGCTTGACTCAGGACAGGGAAAAACTGTTTTTT.

The gene calls are TRBV11-3 and TRBJ2-1; possible D gene TRBD1, 6 bases. V gave up 3 bases and J gave up 5 bases, with 8 bases separating them. Germline loops: CDR1 SGHNT, CDR2 YENEEA. The CDR3 contains 13 residues. The CDR3 sequence is CASSFEGDNEQFF. For the CDR3, the DNA is TGTGCCAGCAGCTTCGAGGGGGACAATGAGCAGTTCTTC.

This chain uses TRBV6-6 with TRBJ2-1, with 12 bases identical to TRBD1. V shed 6 bases, J shed 5 bases, and the junction held 5 bases outside the gene matches. CDR1 and CDR2 from the germline V gene are MNHNY and SVGAGI (reference sequence). CDR3 length equals 15 residues. CDR3 sequence reads: CASRAGQGADNEQFF. Here the CDR3 DNA reads TGTGCCAGCAGGGCGGGACAGGGGGCGGACAATGAGCAGTTCTTC.

This clone was found once. In DNA, the CDR3 is TGTGCCAGCAGCGTAGGGGGACAGGGGAACTATGGCTACACCTTC. The encoded protein is CASSVGGQGNYGYTF. The V call is TRBV9, the J call TRBJ1-2; 10 bases are a match to TRBD1. The germline gives CDR1 SGDLS, CDR2 YYNGEE. The junction had 1 base not matched to a gene; V was cut back by 0 bases and J by 2 bases. The CDR3 has 15 amino acids. Using reference TRBV9 and TRBJ1-2 for the parts outside the CDR3, the full variable domain is DSGVTQTPKHLITATGQRVTLRCSPRSGDLSVYWYQQSLDQGLQFLIQYYNGEERAKGNILERFSAQQFPDLHSELNLSSLELGDSALYFCASSVGGQGNYGYTFGSGTRLTVV.

V is TRBV6-5 and J is TRBJ2-1; TRBD1 aligns across 8 bases. The length of the CDR3 is 14 residues. Trimming at V came to 7 bases and at J to 4 bases, leaving 6 bases not matched to a gene. Germline CDR1 MNHEY, CDR2 SVGAGI. The CDR3 region is CASTRDRQYNEQFF. In nucleotides, the CDR3 is TGTGCCAGCACTCGGGACAGGCAATACAATGAGCAGTTCTTC.

This clone was found many times. The chain has TRBV11-1 and TRBJ2-1; D gene ambiguous. This CDR3 comprises 14 residues. CDR1 and CDR2 from the germline V gene are SGHAT and FQDESV (reference sequence). V gave up 5 bases and J gave up 6 bases, with 14 bases separating them. Here the CDR3 DNA reads TGTGCCAGCAGCCCCGTACTGTCGGGCAATGAGCAGTTCTTC. Amino acids: CASSPVLSGNEQFF. Combining the CDR3 with reference TRBV11-1 and TRBJ2-1 gives the whole variable domain EAEVAQSPRYKITEKSQAVAFWCDPISGHATLYWYRQILGQGPELLVQFQDESVVDDSQLPKDRFSAERLKGVDSTLKIQPAELGDSAMYLCASSPVLSGNEQFFGPGTRLTVL.

The genes are TRBV5-6 and TRBJ1-2; the match to TRBD1 covers 7 bases. CDR3 length: 13 amino acids. V trimming: 1 base; J trimming: 9 bases; junction bases outside the gene matches: 6. Germline V CDR1 and CDR2: SGHDT, YYEEEE. The CDR3 DNA reads TGTGCCAGCAGCTTGACAGGGGCAAGAAGCTACACCTTC. It codes for CASSLTGARSYTF. Combining the CDR3 with reference TRBV5-6 and TRBJ1-2 gives the whole variable domain DAGVTQSPTHLIKTRGQQVTLRCSPKSGHDTVSWYQQALGQGPQFIFQYYEEEERQRGNFPDRFSGHQFPNYSSELNVNALLLGDSALYLCASSLTGARSYTFGSGTRLTVV.

J is TRBJ2-7 and V is TRBV30; D may be TRBD2 (6 bases). V was trimmed by 2 bases and J by 2 bases, leaving 7 bases between them. CDR1 and CDR2 (germline): GTSNPN, SVGIG (reference sequence). This CDR3 is built from 12 residues. This chain's CDR3 is CAWSWGAYEQYF. The CDR3 coding sequence is TGTGCCTGGAGTTGGGGGGCCTACGAGCAGTACTTC.

Regarding this clone: Germline and junction disagree at one end, which may indicate a read error. J is TRBJ1-1 and V is TRBV28, with unresolved D. The CDR3 is made up of 18 amino acids. Germline V gene lookup returns CDR1 MDHEN and CDR2 SYDVKM. Here the CDR3 reads CASSIWAPIRRLNTEAFF. Here the CDR3 DNA reads TGTGCCAGCAGTATATGGGCCCCGATTCGGAGATTGAACACTGAAGCTTTCTTT.

The V and J genes are TRBV24-1 and TRBJ2-3, with a tentative D call TRBD2 (5 bases). V was shortened by 4 bases and J by 2 bases, with 12 bases between the two germline ends. Germline assignment: CDR1 KGHDR and CDR2 SFDVKD. The CDR3 covers 15 residues. CDR3 region: CATSEPGRPTDTQYF. In DNA, the CDR3 is TGTGCCACCAGTGAGCCGGGGAGACCCACAGATACGCAGTATTTT.

This chain links TRBV28 with TRBJ2-1; TRBD1 matches 8 bases. This CDR3 region has 16 residues. Germline trimming cut 5 bases from V and 7 bases from J; bases unmatched to any gene: 13. Germline CDR1 MDHEN, CDR2 SYDVKM. The CDR3 here is CASSERTGRSPNEQFF. CDR3 DNA sequence: TGTGCCAGCAGTGAGAGGACAGGGCGGTCGCCAAATGAGCAGTTCTTC.

CDR3 loop: CAADRDGYEQYF. The CDR3 DNA reads as TGTGCCGCAGACAGGGATGGATACGAGCAGTACTTC. V gene TRBV6-5 combines with J gene TRBJ2-7; 7 bases are a match to TRBD1. The junction had 8 bases not matched to a gene; V was cut back by 11 bases and J by 4 bases. This CDR3 region has 12 residues. The germline gives CDR1 MNHEY, CDR2 SVGAGI.

For this clone: One end of the junction is discordant with germline, which a read error may explain. The chain combines TRBV7-8 with TRBJ2-2, with 11 bases that match TRBD2. The CDR3 has 14 residues. Per the germline V gene, CDR1 is SGHVS and CDR2 is FQNEAQ. CDR3: CASTLLAGAGELFF. The CDR3 nucleotides read TGTGCCAGCACCTTACTAGCGGGAGCCGGGGAGCTGTTTTTT.

This chain joins TRBV5-1 and TRBJ2-6; TRBD2 agrees at 13 bases. Unmatched junction bases numbered 8, after V lost 4 bases and J lost 4 bases. CDR1 and CDR2 from the germline V gene are SGHRS and YFSETQ. This CDR3 region has 18 residues. As DNA, the CDR3 is TGCGCCAGCAGCCCGGGACTAGCGGGAATAGTGGGGGCCAACGTCCTGACTTTC. It encodes CASSPGLAGIVGANVLTF.

The chain employs TRBV10-2 and TRBJ1-3; D remains ambiguous. V gave up 6 bases and J gave up 8 bases, with 14 bases separating them. The CDR3 totals 13 residues. Per the germline V gene, CDR1 is WSHSY and CDR2 is SAAADI. CDR3 sequence (DNA): TGCGCCAGCAGCCCCCCCTCCTGGCACACCATATATTTT. This encodes CASSPPSWHTIYF.

V and J are TRBV3-1 (or the pseudogene TRBV3-2) and TRBJ2-3, with 8 bases identical to TRBD1. The CDR3 totals 14 residues. Per germline, CDR1 LGHDT and CDR2 YNNKEL (reference sequence). Unmatched junction bases numbered 2, after V lost 3 bases and J lost 3 bases. Here the CDR3 reads CASSQQGATDTQYF. CDR3 coding DNA: TGTGCCAGCAGCCAGCAGGGGGCTACAGATACGCAGTATTTT.